This note documents a single T cell receptor (beta chain) sequence. The target of this receptor is not known. Base qualities are not recorded, but no much larger clone differs from it by a single base. These data belong to a study of T cell responses to AZD1222 COVID-19 vaccine (dated by TCRdb to about 2021). The study in broad terms: A total of 230 to 250 trial participants underwent TCR sequencing, of whom about 200 had received two doses of AZD1222 and approximately 25 had received two doses of the MenACWY control vaccine. Trial participants were enrolled into age subgroups of 18-55, 56-69 and 70-plus years, which contained 148, 28 and 57 TCR-sequenced participants, respectively.

Per the publication, the time point label means: about 28 days (+/-7) after the second vaccine dose. Because spike-specific TCR depth and breadth did not differ between the two schedules, AZD1222 recipients who got a second dose at roughly 4 weeks were pooled with those who got a second dose at roughly 12 weeks. Vaccinee samples were obtained from the UK trials COV001 and COV002, which included a single-blind randomized controlled phase 2/3 trial of AZD1222 (ChAdOx1 nCoV-19) in healthy adults. For TCRbeta chain sequencing, PBMC samples were collected from trial participants at day 0 and at day 28 after the second dose. The CDR3 regions of human TCRbeta chains were analyzed by immunosequencing. Regarding the original processing steps: TCRs in the repertoires were compared against a reference library of SARS-CoV-2-specific TCRs that had been generated with the MIRA antigen-specificity platform. Breadth was defined as the fraction of unique TCRs that were SARS-CoV-2-associated. Depth was defined as the fraction of total T cells that were SARS-CoV-2-associated. Each spike-specific TCR was assigned to its reactive spike region and to a CD4 or CD8 class using the MIRA data. Log10-transformed breadth and depth values were compared by one-way ANOVA with Sidak's multiple comparisons tests. TCRdb stores this immuneACCESS table with in-frame sequences only. Part of the clones is absent; in the studies checked, under half of the shortfall reflects unresolved V genes, and no reason is known for the rest. V and J calls plus clone size are reproduced from that table; the DNA served to infer D and trimming. The sample includes more than 95,000 clones, with 75% to 85% observed a single time. Clones ranked in the top ten supply about 29% of the sample.

The CDR3 has 14 amino acids, counting the end cysteine and phenylalanine. Here the CDR3 DNA is all that survives: 42 bases in frame from base 1. Germline trimming amounts to 5 bases on V and 10 bases on J, with 13 as the count of junction bases outside the gene matches. The germline V gene (reference sequence) sets CDR1 to SEHNR and CDR2 to FQNEAQ. The paper as a whole reports these results and caveats: The 56-69-year group was small, and its depth increase did not reach significance, likely because of low power. Conclusions about previously exposed vaccinees are limited because only six or seven AZD1222 recipients were SARS-CoV-2 seropositive at baseline. After two AZD1222 doses, both the breadth and the depth of spike-specific TCRs were significantly higher than at day 0 and than in MenACWY recipients. Participants were mostly white British and included more females than males, and it was suggested by the authors that clonal diversity may have been underestimated. CD4 TCRs associated with the vaccine covered the entire spike protein, and the dominant responses were in regions 160-218 and 743-854. Reportedly, almost half of the unique spike-specific TCRs recognized epitopes lying outside the regions that are mutated in the B.1.351 and B.1.1.7 variants. No day 14 peak-response samples were available, so repertoires were characterized only after the peak T cell response.

The receptor was derived from an adult who received the AZD1222 COVID-19 vaccine. The rearrangement joined TRBV7-9 to TRBJ1-2; 7 of the junction bases match TRBD1. Sequencing used peripheral blood, obtained 28 days after the second AZD1222 dose. This receptor carries the CDR3 CASSDRVGFHYYTF. The bases are TGTGCCAGCAGCGACAGGGTCGGGTTTCACTACTACACCTTC.